Shown below are 18 T cell receptor beta chains from a single sample sequenced in a study of blood T cell repertoires in COVID-19. Method: immunoSEQ multiplex PCR; TCRdb's copy keeps in-frame clones and lacks some. The table lists fewer than 300,000 clones, roughly 85% of them singletons, with 4.3% in the top ten. The specimen was PBMCs or T cells enriched from blood (not recorded which). Receptor source: a woman in her thirties who had recovered from COVID-19.

The chain employs TRBV27 and TRBJ1-5; 9 bases map to TRBD1. This CDR3 spans 13 amino acids. Germline assignment: CDR1 MNHEY and CDR2 SMNVEV (reference sequence). Trimming took 8 bases from V and 7 from J; bases not matched to a gene: 6. CDR3 DNA: TGTGCCAGCTCCGGGACAGGGAACCAGCCCCAGCATTTT. Amino acids: CASSGTGNQPQHF.

V is TRBV9 and J is TRBJ2-1; 7 nucleotides match TRBD2. The germline V gene encodes CDR1 SGDLS and CDR2 YYNGEE. The CDR3 has 14 residues. V trimming: 0 bases; J trimming: 4 bases; junction bases outside the gene matches: 1. CDR3 amino acids: CASSVGEGYNEQFF. The CDR3 DNA sequence: TGTGCCAGCAGCGTAGGGGAGGGGTACAATGAGCAGTTCTTC. Drawing the rest from reference TRBV9 and TRBJ2-1, the complete variable domain is DSGVTQTPKHLITATGQRVTLRCSPRSGDLSVYWYQQSLDQGLQFLIQYYNGEERAKGNILERFSAQQFPDLHSELNLSSLELGDSALYFCASSVGEGYNEQFFGPGTRLTVL.

This clone was detected once. The chain uses TRBV11-2 and TRBJ1-2; 8 bases are a match to TRBD1. Germline V gives CDR1 SGHAT, CDR2 FQNNGV. Trimming removed 3 bases from V and 3 bases from J; junction bases left unmatched: 6. The CDR3 spans 15 residues. CDR3: CASSLFQGADYGYTF. CDR3 nucleotide sequence: TGTGCCAGCAGCTTGTTCCAGGGGGCGGACTATGGCTACACCTTC.

This chain joins TRBV5-1 and TRBJ1-3; 7 bases agree with TRBD1. Germline loops: CDR1 SGHRS, CDR2 YFSETQ. The CDR3 is 15 residues long. Unmatched junction bases numbered 6, after V lost 2 bases and J lost 4 bases. The CDR3, as DNA: TGCGCCAGCAGCTTCGACAGGGTAGAAGGAAACACCATATATTTT. Its translation is CASSFDRVEGNTIYF.

This clone has a single count. The chain carries TRBV7-6 and TRBJ2-3; tentatively, D is TRBD2 (7 bases). The germline V and J ends were trimmed by 5 bases and 2 bases, with 17 bases remaining between them. The CDR3 covers 16 residues. Germline CDR1 SGHVS, CDR2 FNYEAQ. CDR3 sequence: CASSRGAGVLTDTQYF. The CDR3 DNA follows: TGTGCCAGCAGCCGGGGGGCGGGGGTTCTCACAGATACGCAGTATTTT.

The chain employs TRBV6-5 and TRBJ1-4; maybe TRBD1 (6 bases). V shed 6 bases and J shed 8 bases, with 16 bases lying between them. This CDR3 has 14 residues. Germline lookup yields CDR1 MNHEY and CDR2 SVGAGI. The CDR3 spells CASSTGHGIEKLFF. In DNA, the CDR3 is TGTGCCAGCAGCACGGGACATGGCATCGAAAAACTGTTTTTT.

The V call is TRBV7-9, the J call TRBJ2-2; 12 nucleotides align to TRBD2. This CDR3 has 16 amino acids. Germline-derived CDR1 and CDR2 are SEHNR and FQNEAQ (reference sequence). V gave up 3 bases and J gave up 1 base; unmatched junction bases: 0. The CDR3 is CASSLGLAGNTGELFF. The CDR3 DNA follows: TGTGCCAGCAGCTTGGGACTAGCGGGGAACACCGGGGAGCTGTTTTTT.

The J gene is TRBJ2-5, the V gene TRBV3-1 (or the pseudogene TRBV3-2), with 7 bases lining up with TRBD1. The CDR3 loop spans 14 amino acids. Per the germline V gene, CDR1 is LGHDT and CDR2 is YNNKEL (reference sequence). Losses at the gene ends were 4 bases for V and 5 bases for J; bases not matched to a gene: 7. The CDR3 protein is CASSLRGGRETQYF. The CDR3 DNA sequence: TGTGCCAGCAGCCTCCGAGGGGGCCGGGAGACCCAGTACTTC.

The rearrangement joins TRBV6-5 to TRBJ1-2; D gene unclear. Germline V gene sequence: CDR1 MNHEY, CDR2 SVGAGI. The CDR3 is 12 amino acids. Trimming removed 6 bases at V and 3 bases at J, with 8 bases between. The CDR3 reads CASRAHDYGYTF. The CDR3 DNA reads TGTGCCAGCAGGGCCCATGACTATGGCTACACCTTC.

The CDR3 loop reads CASSYSGQGGTYEQYF. The CDR3 DNA is TGTGCCAGCAGTTACTCCGGGCAGGGAGGGACCTACGAGCAGTACTTC. The rearrangement uses TRBV6-5 and TRBJ2-7; 7 positions match TRBD2. V gave up 0 bases and J gave up 2 bases; unmatched junction bases: 7. Germline CDR1 is MNHEY and CDR2 is SVGAGI. The length of the CDR3 is 16 residues.

The chain recombines TRBV11-2 with TRBJ2-2; no clear D gene. The CDR3 totals 14 residues. The V gene's germline CDR1 is SGHAT and CDR2 FQNNGV. Trimming removed 2 bases at V and 3 bases at J, with 7 bases between. This CDR3 is CASSLQADTGELFF. Written as DNA, the CDR3 is TGTGCCAGCAGCTTACAGGCCGACACCGGGGAGCTGTTTTTT.

The J gene is TRBJ2-3, the V gene TRBV2, with D possibly being TRBD2 (6 bases). The length of the CDR3 is 15 residues. Trimming took off 3 bases at V and 2 bases at J, with 12 bases between the two ends. In germline, CDR1 is SNHLY, CDR2 FYNNEI. The CDR3 here is CASSDYGGTTDTQYF. CDR3 sequence (DNA): TGTGCCAGCAGTGACTATGGGGGGACCACAGATACGCAGTATTTT.

The genes are TRBV5-1 and TRBJ1-4; D perhaps matches TRBD1 (6 bases). Germline V gene lookup returns CDR1 SGHRS and CDR2 YFSETQ. Trimming left V 4 bases short and J 5 bases short, with 15 bases between. The CDR3 totals 15 residues. CDR3 residues: CASSKQGGANEKLFF. The CDR3 nucleotides read TGCGCCAGCAGCAAACAGGGAGGGGCGAATGAAAAACTGTTTTTT.

This chain uses TRBV27 with TRBJ1-1; 12 bases are a match to TRBD1. The V gene end was trimmed by 8 bases and the J gene end by 5 bases; junction bases not matched to a gene: 15. CDR1 is MNHEY and CDR2 is SMNVEV in the germline V gene (reference sequence). The CDR3 extends over 17 amino acids. CDR3 coding DNA: TGTGCCAGCCGATTATCCGGGACAGGGGGCCCAACGACTGAAGCTTTCTTT. It translates to CASRLSGTGGPTTEAFF.

The chain uses TRBV28 and TRBJ2-1; maybe TRBD2 (6 bases). The CDR3 contains 14 residues. Germline-derived CDR1 and CDR2 are MDHEN and SYDVKM. Between the trimmed V and J ends, which lost 3 bases and 3 bases, there was a span of 9 bases. CDR3 sequence reads: CASSFISGYNEQFF. The CDR3 region has the DNA TGTGCCAGCAGTTTTATTAGCGGCTACAATGAGCAGTTCTTC.

This clone came up once. The V and J genes are TRBV9 and TRBJ2-2, with TRBD1 as a possible D gene (6 bases). Deletions cut 1 base from V and 5 bases from J, with 18 bases between. The CDR3 length is 17 residues. The V gene's germline CDR1 is SGDLS and CDR2 YYNGEE. CDR3 DNA: TGTGCCAGCAGCGTATGGCCCAACAGGGTTGGTACCGGGGAGCTGTTTTTT. This gives the protein CASSVWPNRVGTGELFF.

Only one count was recorded for this clone. The rearrangement links TRBV25-1 to TRBJ2-5, with D perhaps TRBD1 (5 bases). The V gene lost 5 bases and the J gene lost 2 bases, with 18 bases spanning the gap. CDR1 and CDR2 (germline): MGHDK, SYGVNS. The CDR3 loop spans 16 amino acids. CDR3 region: CASSRRSRQSQETQYF. The CDR3 DNA is TGTGCCAGCAGTCGAAGAAGCCGACAGTCTCAAGAGACCCAGTACTTC. The entire variable domain, with the rest obtained from reference TRBV25-1 and TRBJ2-5, is as follows: EADIYQTPRYLVIGTGKKITLECSQTMGHDKMYWYQQDPGMELHLIHYSYGVNSTEKGDLSSESTVSRIRTEHFPLTLESARPSHTSQYLCASSRRSRQSQETQYFGPGTRLLVL.

The chain joins TRBV11-1 to TRBJ1-2; 12 bases agree with TRBD1. There are 15 residues in the CDR3. Trimming at V came to 6 bases and at J to 6 bases, leaving 8 bases not matched to a gene. The germline CDR1 and CDR2 sequences are SGHAT and FQDESV (reference sequence). For the CDR3, the DNA is TGTGCCAGCAGACGGGACAGGGGGCTTTCGGATGGCTACACCTTC. Amino acid sequence: CASRRDRGLSDGYTF.